This T cell receptor (beta chain) was obtained from a study of beta chain features in type 1 diabetes. Study information: Sorted cells, approximately 110 million in number, were examined across all samples.

The authors reverse transcribed all of the isolated RNA, so sequencing captured expressed TCRB transcripts. Produced via immunoSEQ multiplex PCR; TCRdb's table is partial and in-frame only. The data contain 280,000 or so clones, about 15% of them singletons. Whole-study results and caveats: Across all four CD4+ subsets, people with type 1 diabetes showed modestly shorter TCRB CDR3s. Patients' naive, central memory and regulatory TCRB repertoires appeared more alike than those of healthy donors.

Markers CD45RO/CCR7/CD25/CD127/CD95/CD27 served to sort CD4+ naive, central memory, regulatory and stem cell-like memory cells. Per the germline V gene, CDR1 is SGHRS and CDR2 is YFSETQ. J lost 3 bases, V lost 2 bases, and 1 base had no gene match. The CDR3 consists of 13 residues. In its sample, this clone was seen a few times. What it recognizes is unknown. The source is a man aged 18 to 30 with type 1 diabetes. The chain combines TRBV5-1 with TRBJ1-2, with 7 nucleotides matching TRBD1. The sample comprised naive CD4+ T cells from blood. The CDR3 DNA reads as TGCGCCAGCAGCTTAGGGGGCGACTATGGCTACACCTTC. Its translation is CASSLGGDYGYTF.